Below are 13 T cell receptor beta chains sequenced from a single sample in a study of blood T cell repertoires in COVID-19. Sequencing was performed with immunoSEQ multiplex PCR; in TCRdb, only in-frame clones are kept and a portion is missing. Found here are 150,000 to 200,000 clones, around 77% of them singletons; the top ten hold 15% to 20%. Sample: peripheral blood. These receptors came from a man aged 60-69 years with active or convalescent COVID-19.

The gene calls are TRBV7-2 and TRBJ2-5, with a weak D call TRBD1 (6 bases). This CDR3 contains 15 residues. Trimming took off 4 bases at V and 6 bases at J, with 18 bases between the two ends. Germline V gives CDR1 SGHTA, CDR2 FQGNSA. For the CDR3, the DNA is TGTGCCAGCAGCTCGCGGGTCACAGGGAGTCAGACCCAGTACTTC. It specifies CASSSRVTGSQTQYF. Drawing the rest from reference TRBV7-2 and TRBJ2-5, the complete variable domain is GAGVSQSPSNKVTEKGKDVELRCDPISGHTALYWYRQSLGQGLEFLIYFQGNSAPDKSGLPSDRFSAERTGGSVSTLTIQRTQQEDSAVYLCASSSRVTGSQTQYFGPGTRLLVL.

The chain has TRBV3-1 (or the pseudogene TRBV3-2) and TRBJ1-2; no reliable D call. The CDR3 extends over 13 amino acids. V lost 1 base and J 8 bases, leaving 11 bases between the germline ends. Germline CDR1 is LGHDT and CDR2 is YNNKEL (reference sequence). The DNA of the CDR3 is TGTGCCAGCAGCCAAGCCCTAAACGGGGGCTACACCTTC. It yields the protein CASSQALNGGYTF.

Points on this clone: At one of its ends the junction is not consistent with the germline gene, which may arise from a read error. The rearrangement uses TRBV6-1 and TRBJ2-7, with 7 bases fitting TRBD1. The CDR3 loop spans 15 amino acids. CDR1 and CDR2 from the germline V gene are MNHNS and SASEGT. The DNA of the CDR3 is TGTGCCAGTAGTGAAAATGCTTGGGACAGTCAGGAGCAGTACTTC. Translation gives CASSENAWDSQEQYF.

This chain joins TRBV4-2 and TRBJ2-7; TRBD2 matches 11 bases. Germline V gives CDR1 LGHNA, CDR2 YNFKEQ. The CDR3 covers 17 residues. Losses at the gene ends were 3 bases for V and 5 bases for J; bases not matched to a gene: 12. CDR3 DNA: TGTGCCAGCAGCCAGGAGAGAACTAGCGGGAGAAACGACGAGCAGTACTTC. This sequence encodes CASSQERTSGRNDEQYF.

The V and J genes are TRBV4-3 and TRBJ1-4; TRBD1 agrees at 7 bases. V gave up 5 bases and J gave up 6 bases; unmatched junction bases: 21. Germline V lookup: CDR1 LGHNA, CDR2 YSLEER. The CDR3 contains 19 residues. This CDR3 reads CASSSNRRDRWWEDEKLFF. The DNA of the CDR3 is TGCGCCAGCAGCTCAAATCGACGGGACAGATGGTGGGAGGATGAAAAACTGTTTTTT.

The J gene is TRBJ2-6, the V gene TRBV7-9, with 7 positions matching TRBD1. The V gene's germline CDR1 is SEHNR and CDR2 FQNEAQ (reference sequence). The CDR3 spans 18 residues. Trimming at V came to 5 bases and at J to 0 bases, leaving 10 bases not matched to a gene. As DNA, the CDR3 is TGTGCCAGCAGCGAACAGGGGTTTTTACACTCTGGGGCCAACGTCCTGACTTTC. Translating it yields CASSEQGFLHSGANVLTF.

This sequence joins TRBV15 and TRBJ2-1; 10 positions match TRBD2. Germline V CDR1 and CDR2: LNHNV, YYDKDF (reference sequence). V trimming: 0 bases; J trimming: 9 bases; junction bases outside the gene matches: 8. The CDR3 has 16 amino acids. CDR3 sequence: CATSRDLAGVVGEQFF. In nucleotides, the CDR3 is TGTGCCACCAGCAGAGATCTAGCGGGAGTCGTAGGTGAGCAGTTCTTC.

This clone has more than one count but fewer than ten. V and J are TRBV19 and TRBJ2-1, with D unclear. CDR3 length: 11 residues. The V and J ends lost 6 bases and 10 bases respectively, with 10 bases between them. Germline lookup yields CDR1 LNHDA and CDR2 SQIVND (reference sequence). The DNA for the CDR3 is TGTGCCAGTAGCCACCGACTGGAGCAGTTCTTC. As protein: CASSHRLEQFF.

The chain links TRBV9 to TRBJ1-1; D call uncertain. V gave up 6 bases and J gave up 0 bases, with 12 bases separating them. The CDR3 is made up of 14 amino acids. Germline CDR1 and CDR2: SGDLS and YYNGEE. The CDR3 sequence: CASNYGGLNTEAFF. The DNA of the CDR3 is TGTGCCAGCAACTACGGCGGATTGAACACTGAAGCTTTCTTT.

V gene TRBV7-8 combines with J gene TRBJ1-1; D call uncertain. There are 14 residues in the CDR3. V lost 3 bases and J 3 bases, leaving 11 bases between the germline ends. The germline V gene encodes CDR1 SGHVS and CDR2 FQNEAQ. CDR3 amino acids: CASSLVPRDTEAFF. CDR3 nucleotide sequence: TGTGCCAGCAGCTTGGTCCCCCGAGACACTGAAGCTTTCTTT.

The rearrangement joins TRBV28 to TRBJ2-3; possibly TRBD1 for D (5 bases). Germline V gene sequence: CDR1 MDHEN, CDR2 SYDVKM. The V and J ends lost 2 bases and 3 bases respectively, with 15 bases between them. CDR3 length: 16 amino acids. CDR3 sequence: CASSLRGNLGTDTQYF. In DNA form, the CDR3 reads TGTGCCAGCAGTTTAAGGGGAAATTTAGGAACAGATACGCAGTATTTT.

The sample holds one count of this clone. V usage is TRBV2 and J usage is TRBJ2-1, with 14 positions matching TRBD2. V was pared by 6 bases and J by 5 bases, with 9 bases of the junction left unmatched. The CDR3 sequence is 17 residues long. Germline V gene data show CDR1 as SNHLY and CDR2 as FYNNEI. The CDR3 DNA follows: TGTGCCAGCAGAGAGGGACTAGCGGGAGTAAGGAACAATGAGCAGTTCTTC. Its protein product is CASREGLAGVRNNEQFF.

This chain's CDR3 is CASIGGTAHNSPLHF. The CDR3 region has the DNA TGTGCCAGCATAGGCGGCACGGCTCATAATTCACCCCTCCACTTT. This chain joins TRBV28 and TRBJ1-6; D remains ambiguous. There are 15 residues in the CDR3. The germline V and J ends were trimmed by 7 bases and 5 bases, with 15 bases remaining between them. Germline-derived CDR1 and CDR2 are MDHEN and SYDVKM.